This TCR beta chain comes out of a study of T cell responses to AZD1222 COVID-19 vaccine. Whole-study results and caveats: Most donors were white British, females outnumbered males, and clonal diversity was possibly underestimated. Spike-wide coverage was observed for vaccine-associated CD4 TCRs, with dominant responses at 160-218 and 743-854.

TCRdb keeps only in-frame clones here, not all; method: immunoSEQ multiplex PCR. Of around 130,000 clones detected, around 89% appear once; the ten largest clones hold around 3.1%. CDR1 and CDR2 from the germline V gene are MDHEN and SYDVKM. CDR3 length equals 11 residues. Remarks on this clone: The antigen is unknown. An end of the junction differs from the germline gene, which may be a read error.

V gene TRBV28 combines with J gene TRBJ1-1, with unresolved D. Sequenced here: peripheral blood, sampled 28 days after the second AZD1222 dose. The source is an adult who received the AZD1222 COVID-19 vaccine. CDR3 amino acids: CASIFRTEAFF. As DNA, the CDR3 is TGTGCCAGCATTTTCAGGACTGAAGCTTTTTTT.